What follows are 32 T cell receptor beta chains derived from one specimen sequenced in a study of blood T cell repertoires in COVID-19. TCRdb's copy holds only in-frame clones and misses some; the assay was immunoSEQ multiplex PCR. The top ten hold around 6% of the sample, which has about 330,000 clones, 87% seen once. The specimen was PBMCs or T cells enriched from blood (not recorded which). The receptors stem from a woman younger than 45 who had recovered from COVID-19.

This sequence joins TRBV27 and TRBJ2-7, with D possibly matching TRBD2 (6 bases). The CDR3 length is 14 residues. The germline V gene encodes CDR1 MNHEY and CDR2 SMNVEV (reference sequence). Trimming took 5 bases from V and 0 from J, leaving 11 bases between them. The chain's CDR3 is CASSPTGVSYEQYF. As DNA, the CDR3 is TGTGCCAGCAGTCCGACGGGAGTCTCCTACGAGCAGTACTTC.

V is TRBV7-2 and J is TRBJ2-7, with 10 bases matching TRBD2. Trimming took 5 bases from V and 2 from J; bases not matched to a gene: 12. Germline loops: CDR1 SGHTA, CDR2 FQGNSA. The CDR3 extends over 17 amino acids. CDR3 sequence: CASSRAPVAGGPYEQYF. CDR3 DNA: TGTGCCAGCAGCCGCGCTCCTGTAGCGGGGGGACCCTACGAGCAGTACTTC.

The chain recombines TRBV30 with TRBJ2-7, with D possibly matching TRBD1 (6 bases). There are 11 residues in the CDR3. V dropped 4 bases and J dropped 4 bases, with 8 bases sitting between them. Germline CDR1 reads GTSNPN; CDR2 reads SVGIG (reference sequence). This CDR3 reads CAWTTGYEQYF. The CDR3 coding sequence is TGTGCCTGGACCACAGGGTACGAGCAGTACTTC.

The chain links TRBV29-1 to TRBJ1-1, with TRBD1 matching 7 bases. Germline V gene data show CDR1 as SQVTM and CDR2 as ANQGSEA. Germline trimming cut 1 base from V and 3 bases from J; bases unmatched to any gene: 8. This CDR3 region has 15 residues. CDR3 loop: CSVEGETGRYTEAFF. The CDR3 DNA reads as TGCAGCGTTGAAGGGGAGACAGGGCGGTACACTGAAGCTTTCTTT.

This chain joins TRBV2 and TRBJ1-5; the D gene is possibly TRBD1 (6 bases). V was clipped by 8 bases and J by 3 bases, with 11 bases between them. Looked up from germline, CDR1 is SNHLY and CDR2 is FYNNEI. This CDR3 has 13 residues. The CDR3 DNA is TGTGCCAGCGCGAGGGACAACAATCAGCCCCAGCATTTT. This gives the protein CASARDNNQPQHF.

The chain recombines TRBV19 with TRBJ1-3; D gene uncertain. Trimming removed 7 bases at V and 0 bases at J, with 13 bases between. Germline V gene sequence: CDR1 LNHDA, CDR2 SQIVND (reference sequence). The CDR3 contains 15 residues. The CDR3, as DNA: TGTGCCAGTACCTACCGGGTTAACTCTGGAAACACCATATATTTT. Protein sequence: CASTYRVNSGNTIYF.

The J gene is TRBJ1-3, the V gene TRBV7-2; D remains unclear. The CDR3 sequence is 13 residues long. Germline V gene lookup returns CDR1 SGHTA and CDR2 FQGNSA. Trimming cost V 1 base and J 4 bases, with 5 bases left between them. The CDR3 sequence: CASSLGGGNTIYF. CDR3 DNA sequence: TGTGCCAGCAGCTTAGGAGGGGGAAACACCATATATTTT.

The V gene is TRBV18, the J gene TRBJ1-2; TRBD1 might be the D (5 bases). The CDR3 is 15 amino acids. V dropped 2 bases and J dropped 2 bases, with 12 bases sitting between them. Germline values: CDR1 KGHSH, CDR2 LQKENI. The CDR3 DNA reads TGTGCCAGCTCACCAGAATCTGCAGGGAACTATGGCTACACCTTC. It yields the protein CASSPESAGNYGYTF. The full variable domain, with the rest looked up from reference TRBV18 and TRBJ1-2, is NAGVMQNPRHLVRRRGQEARLRCSPMKGHSHVYWYRQLPEEGLKFMVYLQKENIIDESGMPKERFSAEFPKEGPSILRIQQVVRGDSAAYFCASSPESAGNYGYTFGSGTRLTVV.

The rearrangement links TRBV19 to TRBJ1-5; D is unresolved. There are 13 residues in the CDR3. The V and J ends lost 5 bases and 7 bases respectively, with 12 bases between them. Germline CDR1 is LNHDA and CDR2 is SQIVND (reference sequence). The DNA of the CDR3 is TGTGCCAGTAGTGTTGGCGGGAGGCAGCCCCAGCATTTT. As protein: CASSVGGRQPQHF.

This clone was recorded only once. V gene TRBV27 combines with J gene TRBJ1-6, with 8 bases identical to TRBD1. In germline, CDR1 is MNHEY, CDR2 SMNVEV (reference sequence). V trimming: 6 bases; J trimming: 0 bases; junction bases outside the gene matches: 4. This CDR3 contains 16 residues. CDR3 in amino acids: CASSFTGGSYNSPLHF. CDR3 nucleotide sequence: TGTGCCAGCAGCTTTACAGGGGGCTCCTATAATTCACCCCTCCACTTT.

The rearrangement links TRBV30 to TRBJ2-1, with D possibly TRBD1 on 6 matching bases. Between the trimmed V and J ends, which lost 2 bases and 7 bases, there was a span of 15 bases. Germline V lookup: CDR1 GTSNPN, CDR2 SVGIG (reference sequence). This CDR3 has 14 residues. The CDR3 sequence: CAWSRRYRANEQFF. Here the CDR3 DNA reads TGTGCCTGGAGTCGGCGCTACAGGGCGAATGAGCAGTTCTTC.

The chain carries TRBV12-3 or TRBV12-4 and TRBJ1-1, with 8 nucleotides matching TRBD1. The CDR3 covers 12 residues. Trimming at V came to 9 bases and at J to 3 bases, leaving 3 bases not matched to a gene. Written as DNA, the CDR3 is TGTGCCAGTAGCAGGGGGCACACTGAAGCTTTCTTT. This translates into CASSRGHTEAFF.

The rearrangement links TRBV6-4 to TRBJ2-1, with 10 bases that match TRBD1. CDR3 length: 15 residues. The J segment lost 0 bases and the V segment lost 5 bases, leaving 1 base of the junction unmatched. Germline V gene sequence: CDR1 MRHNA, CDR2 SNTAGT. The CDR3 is CASSRQGASYNEQFF. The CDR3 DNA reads TGTGCCAGCAGTCGACAGGGGGCCTCCTACAATGAGCAGTTCTTC.

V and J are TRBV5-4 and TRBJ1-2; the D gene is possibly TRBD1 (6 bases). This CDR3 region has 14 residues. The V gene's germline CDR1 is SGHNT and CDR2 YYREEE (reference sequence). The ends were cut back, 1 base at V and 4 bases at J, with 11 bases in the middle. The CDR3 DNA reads TGTGCCAGCAGCTTGACAGGGTCCTTCTATGGCTACACCTTC. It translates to CASSLTGSFYGYTF.

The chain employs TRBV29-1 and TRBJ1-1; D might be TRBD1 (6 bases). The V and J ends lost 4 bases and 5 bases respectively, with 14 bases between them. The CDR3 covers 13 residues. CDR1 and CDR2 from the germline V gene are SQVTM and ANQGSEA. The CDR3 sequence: CSVVTGTPTEAFF. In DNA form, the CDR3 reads TGCAGCGTTGTAACAGGGACACCAACTGAAGCTTTCTTT.

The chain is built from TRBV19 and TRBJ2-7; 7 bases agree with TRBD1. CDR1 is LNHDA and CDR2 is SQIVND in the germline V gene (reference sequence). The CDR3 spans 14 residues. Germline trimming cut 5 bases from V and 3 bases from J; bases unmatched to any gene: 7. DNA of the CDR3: TGTGCCAGTAGTTCCCGGGACAGACGCTACGAGCAGTACTTC. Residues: CASSSRDRRYEQYF.

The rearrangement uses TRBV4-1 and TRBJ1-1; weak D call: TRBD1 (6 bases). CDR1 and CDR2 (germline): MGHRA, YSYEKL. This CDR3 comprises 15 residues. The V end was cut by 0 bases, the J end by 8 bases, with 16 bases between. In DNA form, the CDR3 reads TGCGCCAGCAGCCAAGATGGGCAGGGGTTAGTAGAAGCTTTCTTT. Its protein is CASSQDGQGLVEAFF.

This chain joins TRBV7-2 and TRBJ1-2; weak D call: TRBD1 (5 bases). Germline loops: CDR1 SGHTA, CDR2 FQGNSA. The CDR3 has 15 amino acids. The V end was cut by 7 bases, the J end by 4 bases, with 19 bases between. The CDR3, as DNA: TGTGCCAGCATCCCCTCCTGGGGGGTAGGCTATGGCTACACCTTC. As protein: CASIPSWGVGYGYTF.

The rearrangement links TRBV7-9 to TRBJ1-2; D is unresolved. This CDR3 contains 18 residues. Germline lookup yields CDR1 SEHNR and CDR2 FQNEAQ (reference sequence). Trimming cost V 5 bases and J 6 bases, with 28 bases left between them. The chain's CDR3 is CASSLRRGPDNYIHGYTF. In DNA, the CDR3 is TGTGCCAGCAGCCTACGACGGGGTCCCGACAACTATATCCATGGCTACACCTTC.

The CDR3 region is CASSPEGGGYGYTF. In nucleotides, the CDR3 is TGTGCCAGCAGCCCCGAGGGAGGGGGCTATGGCTACACCTTC. The gene calls are TRBV9 and TRBJ1-2, with TRBD1 as a possible D gene (6 bases). Trimming stripped 4 bases from V and 4 bases from J, with 14 bases between. Germline CDR1 reads SGDLS; CDR2 reads YYNGEE. The length of the CDR3 is 14 residues.

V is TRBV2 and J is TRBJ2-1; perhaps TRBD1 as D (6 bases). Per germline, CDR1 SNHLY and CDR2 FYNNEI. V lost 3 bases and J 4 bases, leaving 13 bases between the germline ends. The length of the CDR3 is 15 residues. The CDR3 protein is CASSEARGPYNEQFF. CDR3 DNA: TGTGCCAGCAGTGAGGCCAGGGGACCTTACAATGAGCAGTTCTTC.

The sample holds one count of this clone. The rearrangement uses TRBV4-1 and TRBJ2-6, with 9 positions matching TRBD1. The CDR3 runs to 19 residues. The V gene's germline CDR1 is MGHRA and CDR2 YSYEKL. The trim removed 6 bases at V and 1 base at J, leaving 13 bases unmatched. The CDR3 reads CASRPLGGQGRSGANVLTF. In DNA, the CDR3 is TGCGCCAGCAGGCCCTTAGGAGGACAGGGGAGGTCTGGGGCCAACGTCCTGACTTTC.

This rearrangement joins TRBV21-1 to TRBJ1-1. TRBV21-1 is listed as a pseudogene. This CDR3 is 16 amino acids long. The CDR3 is CASSKGGGPLNTEAFF. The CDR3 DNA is TGTGCCAGCAGCAAAGGGGGAGGTCCCCTGAACACTGAAGCTTTCTTT.

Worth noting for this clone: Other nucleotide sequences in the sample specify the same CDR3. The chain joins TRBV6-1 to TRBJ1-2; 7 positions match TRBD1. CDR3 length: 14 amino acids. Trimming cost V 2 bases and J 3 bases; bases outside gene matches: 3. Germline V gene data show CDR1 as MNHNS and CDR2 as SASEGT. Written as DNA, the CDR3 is TGTGCCAGCAGTGAAACTCAGGGGGACTATGGCTACACCTTC. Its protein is CASSETQGDYGYTF.

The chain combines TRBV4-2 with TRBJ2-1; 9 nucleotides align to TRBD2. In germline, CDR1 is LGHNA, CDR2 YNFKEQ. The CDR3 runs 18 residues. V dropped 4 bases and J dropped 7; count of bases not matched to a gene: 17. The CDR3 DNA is TGTGCCAGCAGCCTCTTACATGCGGCGGGGGGGCCAGGGAATGAGCAGTTCTTC. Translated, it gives CASSLLHAAGGPGNEQFF.

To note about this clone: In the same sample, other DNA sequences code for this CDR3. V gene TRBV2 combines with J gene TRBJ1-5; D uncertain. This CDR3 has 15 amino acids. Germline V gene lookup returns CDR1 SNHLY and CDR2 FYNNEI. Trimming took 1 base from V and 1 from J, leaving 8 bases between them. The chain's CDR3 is CASSEGRASNQPQHF. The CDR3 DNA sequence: TGTGCCAGCAGTGAAGGGAGAGCGAGCAATCAGCCCCAGCATTTT.

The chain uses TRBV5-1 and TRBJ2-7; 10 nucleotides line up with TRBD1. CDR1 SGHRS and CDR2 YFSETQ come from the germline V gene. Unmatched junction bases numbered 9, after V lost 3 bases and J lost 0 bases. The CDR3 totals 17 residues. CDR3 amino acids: CASSWGLGQGGSYEQYF. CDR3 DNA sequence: TGCGCCAGCAGCTGGGGATTAGGACAGGGGGGCTCCTACGAGCAGTACTTC. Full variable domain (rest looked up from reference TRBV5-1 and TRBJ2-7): KAGVTQTPRYLIKTRGQQVTLSCSPISGHRSVSWYQQTPGQGLQFLFEYFSETQRNKGNFPGRFSGRQFSNSRSEMNVSTLELGDSALYLCASSWGLGQGGSYEQYFGPGTRLTVT.

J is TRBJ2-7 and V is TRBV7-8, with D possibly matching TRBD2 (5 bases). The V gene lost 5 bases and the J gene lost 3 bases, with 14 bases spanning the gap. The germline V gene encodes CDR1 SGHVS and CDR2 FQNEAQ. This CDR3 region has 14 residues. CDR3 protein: CASSLREGLYEQYF. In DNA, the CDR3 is TGTGCCAGCAGCCTACGAGAGGGCCTCTACGAGCAGTACTTC.

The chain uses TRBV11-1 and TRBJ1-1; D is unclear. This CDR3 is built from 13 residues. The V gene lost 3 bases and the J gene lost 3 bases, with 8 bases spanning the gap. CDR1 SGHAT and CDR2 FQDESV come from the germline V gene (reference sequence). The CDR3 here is CASSFGLDTEAFF. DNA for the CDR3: TGTGCCAGCAGCTTCGGACTGGACACTGAAGCTTTCTTT.

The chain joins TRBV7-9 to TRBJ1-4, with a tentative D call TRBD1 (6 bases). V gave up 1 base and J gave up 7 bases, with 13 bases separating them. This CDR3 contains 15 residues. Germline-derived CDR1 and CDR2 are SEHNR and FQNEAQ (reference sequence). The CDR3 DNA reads TGTGCCAGCAGCTTAGTTCTGGGGGCTGGTGAAAAACTGTTTTTT. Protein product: CASSLVLGAGEKLFF.

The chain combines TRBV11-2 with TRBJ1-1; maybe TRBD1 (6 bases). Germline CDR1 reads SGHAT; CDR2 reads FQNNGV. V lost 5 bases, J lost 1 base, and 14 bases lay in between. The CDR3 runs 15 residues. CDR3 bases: TGTGCCAGCAGCGCCGGGGGGCGCTCGAACACTGAAGCTTTCTTT. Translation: CASSAGGRSNTEAFF.

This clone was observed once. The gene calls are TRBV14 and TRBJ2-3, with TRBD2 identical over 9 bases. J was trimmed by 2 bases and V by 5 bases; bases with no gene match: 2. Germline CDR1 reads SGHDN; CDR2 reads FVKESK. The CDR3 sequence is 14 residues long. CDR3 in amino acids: CASSLAGDTDTQYF. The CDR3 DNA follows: TGTGCCAGCAGCTTAGCGGGGGACACAGATACGCAGTATTTT.